The 29 T cell receptor beta chains given below trace back to one sample, sequenced in a study of shared clonotypes between healthy human individuals. Assay: immunoSEQ multiplex PCR; the TCRdb copy retains only in-frame clones and omits some. This sample has 330,000 or so clones, with less than 85% found just once. The material sequenced was memory CD4+ T cells sorted from blood. As to subset: CD45RA-negative fraction. These receptors all stem from a man aged 25 to 40 in good health.

J is TRBJ1-1 and V is TRBV5-4, with D possibly matching TRBD1 (6 bases). Germline V lookup: CDR1 SGHNT, CDR2 YYREEE (reference sequence). Trimming removed 4 bases from V and 7 bases from J, with 17 bases in between. The CDR3 runs 14 residues. CDR3 sequence reads: CASSPLRGLGEAFF. The CDR3 nucleotides are TGTGCCAGCAGCCCATTACGGGGGCTGGGTGAAGCTTTCTTT. Full variable domain (outside the CDR3, taken from reference TRBV5-4 and TRBJ1-1): ETGVTQSPTHLIKTRGQQVTLRCSSQSGHNTVSWYQQALGQGPQFIFQYYREEENGRGNFPPRFSGLQFPNYSSELNVNALELDDSALYLCASSPLRGLGEAFFGQGTRLTVV.

This clone has ten or more counts. This chain connects TRBV11-2 to TRBJ1-5, with D possibly TRBD1 on 6 matching bases. V lost 0 bases, J lost 6 bases, and 9 bases lay in between. The CDR3 length is 14 residues. Germline V CDR1 and CDR2: SGHAT, FQNNGV. CDR3 sequence reads: CASSLESGAQPQHF. The DNA of the CDR3 is TGTGCCAGCAGCTTAGAATCGGGGGCTCAGCCCCAGCATTTT.

The chain is built from TRBV19 and TRBJ1-1; tentative D call: TRBD1 (5 bases). In germline, CDR1 is LNHDA, CDR2 SQIVND (reference sequence). The CDR3 consists of 16 residues. With 3 bases removed from V and 4 bases from J, the gap between germline ends came to 18 bases. CDR3 protein: CASSMNGRGRGTEAFF. CDR3 DNA: TGTGCCAGTAGTATGAATGGCCGGGGCCGCGGCACTGAAGCTTTCTTT.

The V gene is TRBV11-2, the J gene TRBJ2-2; D ambiguous. The CDR3 sequence is 14 residues long. V lost 2 bases to trimming and J lost 5 bases, with 9 bases between them. Germline CDR1 and CDR2: SGHAT and FQNNGV. This CDR3 reads CASSLSSYTGELFF. The CDR3 DNA reads as TGTGCCAGCAGCTTAAGCTCCTATACCGGGGAGCTGTTTTTT.

The CDR3 region is CASSEGGQGNTEAFF. The CDR3 DNA reads as TGTGCCAGCAGCGAGGGAGGACAGGGGAACACTGAAGCTTTCTTT. The chain combines TRBV28 with TRBJ1-1; 8 nucleotides align to TRBD1. The CDR3 sequence is 15 residues long. J was trimmed by 1 base and V by 6 bases; bases with no gene match: 7. Germline loops: CDR1 MDHEN, CDR2 SYDVKM.

The chain is built from TRBV18 and TRBJ1-1, with D unclear. Germline V gene data show CDR1 as KGHSH and CDR2 as LQKENI. V lost 2 bases to trimming and J lost 5 bases, with 15 bases between them. The CDR3 sequence is 15 residues long. CDR3 bases: TGTGCCAGCTCACCAACGGGGATCCTGGGGACTGAAGCTTTCTTT. This sequence encodes CASSPTGILGTEAFF.

The chain couples TRBV11-2 to TRBJ2-3; D perhaps matches TRBD1 (5 bases). The V and J ends lost 6 bases and 6 bases respectively, with 22 bases between them. CDR3 length: 16 residues. Germline V gene lookup returns CDR1 SGHAT and CDR2 FQNNGV. The CDR3 sequence: CASSSGWGPSGDTQYF. The CDR3 coding sequence is TGTGCCAGCAGTTCAGGGTGGGGCCCCAGTGGGGATACGCAGTATTTT.

The chain combines TRBV19 with TRBJ1-2; 7 nucleotides match TRBD1. The CDR3 is made up of 11 amino acids. From germline, CDR1 is LNHDA and CDR2 SQIVND (reference sequence). Germline trimming cut 9 bases from V and 5 bases from J; bases unmatched to any gene: 3. Here the CDR3 reads CASTGQYGYTF. In DNA, the CDR3 is TGTGCCAGCACGGGACAGTATGGCTACACCTTC.

Of note for this clone: This sample also contains other DNA sequences that code for the same CDR3. The rearrangement uses TRBV5-1 and TRBJ1-1; the D gene is possibly TRBD1 (6 bases). V was pared by 4 bases and J by 1 base, with 11 bases between. This CDR3 contains 14 residues. Germline V CDR1 and CDR2: SGHRS, YFSETQ. CDR3 nucleotide sequence: TGCGCCAGCAGCCGCGGACAGCCGAACACTGAAGCTTTCTTT. It encodes CASSRGQPNTEAFF.

The chain has TRBV7-9 and TRBJ1-2, with TRBD1 matching 10 bases. CDR1 and CDR2 (germline): SEHNR, FQNEAQ (reference sequence). V dropped 5 bases and J dropped 7; count of bases not matched to a gene: 7. This CDR3 spans 14 amino acids. DNA of the CDR3: TGTGCCAGCAGCCCCGGACAGGGGGGGGTTGGCTACACCTTC. Amino acid sequence: CASSPGQGGVGYTF.

This clone was picked up one time. The chain couples TRBV6-5 to TRBJ1-3; D is undetermined. V gave up 7 bases and J gave up 0 bases, with 10 bases separating them. CDR1 MNHEY and CDR2 SVGAGI come from the germline V gene. CDR3 length: 14 amino acids. The CDR3 loop is CASIRHYSGNTIYF. The CDR3 DNA reads as TGTGCCAGCATCAGGCATTACTCTGGAAACACCATATATTTT.

This chain connects TRBV18 to TRBJ2-2; 13 bases match TRBD2. The V gene's germline CDR1 is KGHSH and CDR2 LQKENI. This CDR3 spans 16 amino acids. V was clipped by 3 bases and J by 7 bases; unmatched bases: 5. The CDR3 protein is CASSPRTSGSGGELFF. DNA for the CDR3: TGTGCCAGCTCACCGAGGACTAGCGGGAGCGGCGGGGAGCTGTTTTTT.

This clone was picked up one time. The same CDR3 can be traced to other DNA sequences in this sample. This chain connects TRBV20-1 to TRBJ2-1; possibly TRBD2 for D (5 bases). The CDR3 spans 11 residues. CDR1 is DFQATT and CDR2 is SNEGSKA in the germline V gene (reference sequence). Deletions cut 6 bases from V and 7 bases from J, with 10 bases between. CDR3 in amino acids: CSARRGNEQFF. Written as DNA, the CDR3 is TGCAGTGCCCGTCGCGGGAATGAGCAGTTCTTC.

The V and J genes are TRBV6-1 and TRBJ2-5, with 9 bases identical to TRBD2. V shed 1 base and J 5 bases; nucleotides not matched to a gene: 20. The V gene's germline CDR1 is MNHNS and CDR2 SASEGT. This CDR3 is built from 20 residues. The CDR3 reads CASSEVGDRRGAGGRETQYF. Written as DNA, the CDR3 is TGTGCCAGCAGTGAAGTAGGAGACAGGAGGGGAGCGGGAGGTCGTGAGACCCAGTACTTC.

V is TRBV9 and J is TRBJ2-7; D not certain. Trimming pared 0 bases from V and 3 bases from J, leaving 13 bases between. Germline V gene sequence: CDR1 SGDLS, CDR2 YYNGEE. This CDR3 has 15 residues. The CDR3, as DNA: TGTGCCAGCAGCGTAGGACCCAGGCCGGTCTACGAGCAGTACTTC. Encoded protein: CASSVGPRPVYEQYF.

The chain recombines TRBV7-1 with TRBJ1-5; D is unresolved. TRBV7-1 is an ORF, and what it does is uncertain. V lost 4 bases to trimming and J lost 7 bases, with 14 bases between them. The CDR3 runs 14 residues. The CDR3 DNA reads TGTGCCAGCAGCTTGTCCGTCTCCGAACAGCCCCAGCATTTT. This sequence encodes CASSLSVSEQPQHF.

The rearrangement joins TRBV7-9 to TRBJ1-1; D perhaps matches TRBD1 (6 bases). The CDR3 sequence is 14 residues long. CDR1 is SEHNR, CDR2 FQNEAQ, per germline (reference sequence). V dropped 2 bases and J dropped 7 bases, with 14 bases sitting between them. The CDR3 region is CASSLIGGPLEAFF. For the CDR3, the DNA is TGTGCCAGCAGCTTAATCGGGGGGCCCCTTGAAGCTTTCTTT.

J is TRBJ2-7 and V is TRBV5-6, with 10 bases lining up with TRBD1. CDR3 size: 17 residues. Looked up from germline, CDR1 is SGHDT and CDR2 is YYEEEE. Unmatched junction bases numbered 9, after V lost 0 bases and J lost 3 bases. CDR3 residues: CASSLDGTGALYYEQYF. The CDR3 coding sequence is TGTGCCAGCAGCTTGGATGGGACAGGGGCTCTGTACTACGAGCAGTACTTC. The full variable domain, rest sourced from reference TRBV5-6 and TRBJ2-7, is DAGVTQSPTHLIKTRGQQVTLRCSPKSGHDTVSWYQQALGQGPQFIFQYYEEEERQRGNFPDRFSGHQFPNYSSELNVNALLLGDSALYLCASSLDGTGALYYEQYFGPGTRLTVT.

The chain recombines TRBV7-9 with TRBJ2-1; tentative D call: TRBD2 (6 bases). The CDR3 sequence is 12 residues long. Germline values: CDR1 SEHNR, CDR2 FQNEAQ (reference sequence). Deletions cut 7 bases from V and 8 bases from J, with 12 bases between. The CDR3 here is CASTVGGYEQFF. Here the CDR3 DNA reads TGTGCCAGCACCGTAGGAGGGTATGAGCAGTTCTTC.

For this clone: This likely came from a read error, as a far larger clone is one base away. CDR3 loop: CAWSIRENPKNIQYF. The CDR3 DNA follows: TGTGCCTGGAGTATCAGGGAGAACCCCAAAAACATTCAGTACTTC. The chain links TRBV30 to TRBJ2-4; possibly TRBD1 or TRBD2 for D (5 bases each). V was trimmed by 2 bases and J by 2 bases, leaving 13 bases between them. The CDR3 is 15 amino acids. Germline V gene sequence: CDR1 GTSNPN, CDR2 SVGIG (reference sequence).

V is TRBV5-6 and J is TRBJ1-2, with D possibly being TRBD1 (5 bases). V was clipped by 4 bases and J by 2 bases, with 12 bases between them. The CDR3 has 14 amino acids. CDR1 and CDR2 from the germline V gene are SGHDT and YYEEEE. The CDR3 protein is CASSPGRDNYGYTF. Here the CDR3 DNA reads TGTGCCAGCAGCCCAGGGAGGGACAACTATGGCTACACCTTC.

This chain joins TRBV9 and TRBJ2-7; D may be TRBD2 (6 bases). With 3 bases removed from V and 7 bases from J, the gap between germline ends came to 14 bases. Germline V gene lookup returns CDR1 SGDLS and CDR2 YYNGEE. The CDR3 runs 13 residues. The CDR3 region has the DNA TGTGCCAGCAGCGAGGGGACTGTTACGGAGCAGTACTTC. Protein sequence: CASSEGTVTEQYF. The whole variable domain, filled in from reference TRBV9 and TRBJ2-7, reads DSGVTQTPKHLITATGQRVTLRCSPRSGDLSVYWYQQSLDQGLQFLIQYYNGEERAKGNILERFSAQQFPDLHSELNLSSLELGDSALYFCASSEGTVTEQYFGPGTRLTVT.

This chain connects TRBV19 to TRBJ2-7; D may correspond to TRBD1 or TRBD2 (5 bases each). Germline V lookup: CDR1 LNHDA, CDR2 SQIVND (reference sequence). There are 13 residues in the CDR3. Trimming took 6 bases from V and 3 from J, leaving 12 bases between them. The CDR3: CASSDSGGYEQYF. CDR3 bases: TGTGCCAGTAGCGATTCTGGGGGCTACGAGCAGTACTTC.

The count of this clone is one. V usage is TRBV15 and J usage is TRBJ2-1, with TRBD1 identical over 7 bases. The V gene end was trimmed by 1 base and the J gene end by 8 bases; junction bases not matched to a gene: 8. Germline CDR1 reads LNHNV; CDR2 reads YYDKDF (reference sequence). The CDR3 sequence is 15 residues long. Here the CDR3 DNA reads TGTGCCACCAGCAGAGGCCACAGGGGTTTCGATGAGCAGTTCTTC. This codes for CATSRGHRGFDEQFF.

The V gene is TRBV18, the J gene TRBJ2-7; D is unclear. Between the trimmed V and J ends, which lost 0 bases and 5 bases, there was a span of 14 bases. Germline V lookup: CDR1 KGHSH, CDR2 LQKENI. The CDR3 is 15 amino acids. The CDR3 DNA follows: TGTGCCAGCTCACCACCCTCTTTGCGCAGAAACGAGCAGTACTTC. This codes for CASSPPSLRRNEQYF. Using reference TRBV18 and TRBJ2-7 for the parts outside the CDR3, the full variable domain is NAGVMQNPRHLVRRRGQEARLRCSPMKGHSHVYWYRQLPEEGLKFMVYLQKENIIDESGMPKERFSAEFPKEGPSILRIQQVVRGDSAAYFCASSPPSLRRNEQYFGPGTRLTVT.

A few counts support this clone. This rearrangement joins TRBV6-1 to TRBJ1-2; no reliable D call. With 4 bases removed from V and 9 bases from J, the gap between germline ends came to 9 bases. The CDR3 extends over 11 amino acids. Germline CDR1 reads MNHNS; CDR2 reads SASEGT. The CDR3 region is CASSVAASYTF. Written as DNA, the CDR3 is TGTGCCAGCAGTGTGGCTGCGAGCTACACCTTC.

The rearrangement uses TRBV2 and TRBJ2-5; the D gene is possibly TRBD1 (5 bases). The CDR3 spans 16 residues. Trimming took off 4 bases at V and 0 bases at J, with 15 bases between the two ends. Germline V gene sequence: CDR1 SNHLY, CDR2 FYNNEI. As DNA, the CDR3 is TGTGCCAGCAGTGGGATTGAAAGGGGCGACCAAGAGACCCAGTACTTC. Protein: CASSGIERGDQETQYF.

The chain carries TRBV18 and TRBJ2-1, with 7 bases that match TRBD1. The V gene's germline CDR1 is KGHSH and CDR2 LQKENI. The CDR3 is 16 residues long. With V trimmed by 2 bases and J by 2 bases, 6 bases remained unmatched. CDR3 sequence: CASSPRTGQTYNEQFF. DNA for the CDR3: TGTGCCAGCTCACCAAGGACGGGACAGACCTACAATGAGCAGTTCTTC.

The genes are TRBV10-2 and TRBJ2-3; TRBD1 matches at 10 bases. Germline lookup yields CDR1 WSHSY and CDR2 SAAADI. This CDR3 comprises 17 residues. V lost 7 bases, J lost 5 bases, and 15 bases stayed unmatched. The CDR3 is CASTDGSGTGARDTQYF. CDR3 DNA sequence: TGCGCCAGCACCGATGGATCCGGGACAGGGGCCAGAGATACGCAGTATTTT.